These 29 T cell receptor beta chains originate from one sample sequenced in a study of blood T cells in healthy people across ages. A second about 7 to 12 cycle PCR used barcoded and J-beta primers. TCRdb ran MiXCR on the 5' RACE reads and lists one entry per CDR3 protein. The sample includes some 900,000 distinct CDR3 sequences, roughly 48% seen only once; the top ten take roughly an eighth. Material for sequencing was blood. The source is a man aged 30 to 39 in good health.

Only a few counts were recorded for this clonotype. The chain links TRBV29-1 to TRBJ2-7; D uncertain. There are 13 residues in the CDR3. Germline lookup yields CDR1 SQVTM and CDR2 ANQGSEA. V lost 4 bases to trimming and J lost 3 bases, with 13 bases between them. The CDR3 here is CSVVDSGGYEQYF. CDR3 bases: TGCAGCGTTGTAGATTCGGGCGGCTACGAGCAGTACTTC.

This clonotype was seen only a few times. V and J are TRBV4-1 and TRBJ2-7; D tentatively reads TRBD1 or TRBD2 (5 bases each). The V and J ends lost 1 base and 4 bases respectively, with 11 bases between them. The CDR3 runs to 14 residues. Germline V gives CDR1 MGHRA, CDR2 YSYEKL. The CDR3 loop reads CASSQAGSWYEQYF. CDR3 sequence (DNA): TGCGCCAGCAGCCAAGCAGGGAGTTGGTACGAGCAGTACTTC.

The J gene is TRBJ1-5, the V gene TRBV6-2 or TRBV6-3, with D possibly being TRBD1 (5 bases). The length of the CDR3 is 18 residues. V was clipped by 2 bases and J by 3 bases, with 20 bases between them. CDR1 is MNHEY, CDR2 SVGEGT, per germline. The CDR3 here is CASSYGSAGALSNQPQHF. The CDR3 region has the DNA TGTGCCAGCAGTTACGGGTCGGCCGGGGCTCTGTCCAATCAGCCCCAGCATTTT.

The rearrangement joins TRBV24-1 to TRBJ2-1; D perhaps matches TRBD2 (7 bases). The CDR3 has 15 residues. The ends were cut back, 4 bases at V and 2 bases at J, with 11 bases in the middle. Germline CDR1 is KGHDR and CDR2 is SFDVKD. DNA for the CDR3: TGTGCCACCAGTGAACCGCGGGGGCCCTACAATGAGCAGTTCTTC. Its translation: CATSEPRGPYNEQFF.

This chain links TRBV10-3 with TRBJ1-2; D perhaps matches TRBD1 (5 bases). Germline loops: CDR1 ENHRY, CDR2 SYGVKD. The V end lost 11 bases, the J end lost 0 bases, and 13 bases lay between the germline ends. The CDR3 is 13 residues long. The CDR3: CASVGGTNYGYTF. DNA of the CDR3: TGTGCCTCTGTGGGGGGTACTAACTATGGCTACACCTTC.

The CDR3 is CASSQRGASTNEKLFF. In DNA form, the CDR3 reads TGTGCCAGCAGTCAACGCGGGGCTTCAACTAATGAAAAACTGTTTTTT. This sequence joins TRBV27 and TRBJ1-4; the D gene is possibly TRBD1 (5 bases). The germline V and J ends were trimmed by 5 bases and 0 bases, with 13 bases remaining between them. Germline lookup yields CDR1 MNHEY and CDR2 SMNVEV (reference sequence). This CDR3 is built from 16 residues.

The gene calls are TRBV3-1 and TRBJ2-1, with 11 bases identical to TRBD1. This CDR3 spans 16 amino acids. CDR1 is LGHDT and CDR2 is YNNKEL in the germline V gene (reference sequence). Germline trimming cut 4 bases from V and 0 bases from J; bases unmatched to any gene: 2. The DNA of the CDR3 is TGTGCCAGCAGCCGTGGGACAGGGGGCTCCTACAATGAGCAGTTCTTC. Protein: CASSRGTGGSYNEQFF.

CDR3 bases: TGTGCCAGCAGCTTAGCGGCCTCCGAGCAGTTCTTC. Encoded protein: CASSLAASEQFF. This sequence joins TRBV7-8 and TRBJ2-1; D uncertain. Germline V gives CDR1 SGHVS, CDR2 FQNEAQ. The CDR3 consists of 12 residues. Trimming stripped 0 bases from V and 10 bases from J, with 7 bases between.

CDR3 DNA sequence: TGTGCCAGCAGCTTGGTGGTCGGAGGGAATCCCTACGAGCAGTACTTC. It encodes CASSLVVGGNPYEQYF. The genes are TRBV7-9 and TRBJ2-7, with a tentative D call TRBD2 (6 bases). V gave up 3 bases and J gave up 2 bases, with 17 bases separating them. The CDR3 covers 16 residues. In germline, CDR1 is SEHNR, CDR2 FQNEAQ (reference sequence).

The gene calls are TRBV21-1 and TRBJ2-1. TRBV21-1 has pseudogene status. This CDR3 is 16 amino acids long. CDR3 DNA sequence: TGTGCCAGCAGCACCCACGCATTTACCACCTACAATGAGCAGTTCTTC. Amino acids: CASSTHAFTTYNEQFF.

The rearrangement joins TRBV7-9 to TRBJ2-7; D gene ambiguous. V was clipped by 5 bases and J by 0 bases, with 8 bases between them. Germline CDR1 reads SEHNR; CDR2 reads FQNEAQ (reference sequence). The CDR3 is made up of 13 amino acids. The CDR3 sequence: CASSVPISYEQYF. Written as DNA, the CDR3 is TGTGCCAGCAGCGTACCGATCTCCTACGAGCAGTACTTC. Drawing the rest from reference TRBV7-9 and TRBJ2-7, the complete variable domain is DTGVSQNPRHKITKRGQNVTFRCDPISEHNRLYWYRQTLGQGPEFLTYFQNEAQLEKSRLLSDRFSAERPKGSFSTLEIQRTEQGDSAMYLCASSVPISYEQYFGPGTRLTVT.

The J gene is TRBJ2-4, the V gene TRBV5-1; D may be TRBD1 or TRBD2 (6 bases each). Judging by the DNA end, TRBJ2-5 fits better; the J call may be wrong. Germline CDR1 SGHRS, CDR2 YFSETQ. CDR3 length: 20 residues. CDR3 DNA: TGCGCCAGCAGCTCGCCACTCCCGCTGGGGGGCCAGGCAAGCCAAGAGACCCAGTACTTC. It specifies CASSSPLPLGGQASQETQYF.

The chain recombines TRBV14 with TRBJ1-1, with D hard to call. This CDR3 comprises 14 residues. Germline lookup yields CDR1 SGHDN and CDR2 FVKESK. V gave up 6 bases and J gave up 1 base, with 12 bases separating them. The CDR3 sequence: CASRTEAKNTEAFF. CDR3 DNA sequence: TGTGCCAGCAGAACGGAAGCTAAGAACACTGAAGCTTTCTTT.

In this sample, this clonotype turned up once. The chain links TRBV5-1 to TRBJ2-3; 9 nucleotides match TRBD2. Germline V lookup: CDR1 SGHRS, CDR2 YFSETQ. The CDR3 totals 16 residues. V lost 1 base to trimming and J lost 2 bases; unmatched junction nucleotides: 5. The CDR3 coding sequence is TGCGCCAGCAGCTTGACCGCTAGCGGGAACACAGATACGCAGTATTTT. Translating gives CASSLTASGNTDTQYF.

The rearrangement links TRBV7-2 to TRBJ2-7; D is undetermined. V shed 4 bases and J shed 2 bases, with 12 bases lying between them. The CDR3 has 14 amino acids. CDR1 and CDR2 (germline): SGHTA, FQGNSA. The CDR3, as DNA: TGTGCCAGCAGCTCCGCCGAGCCTCCCTACGAGCAGTACTTC. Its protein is CASSSAEPPYEQYF.

CDR3 DNA: TGTGCCAGCAGTTTCGGGATTTCTAACTATGGCTACACCTTC. Translating it yields CASSFGISNYGYTF. The rearrangement links TRBV12-3 or TRBV12-4 to TRBJ1-2, with D hard to call. The CDR3 is 14 amino acids. The germline V and J ends were trimmed by 3 bases and 0 bases, with 8 bases remaining between them.

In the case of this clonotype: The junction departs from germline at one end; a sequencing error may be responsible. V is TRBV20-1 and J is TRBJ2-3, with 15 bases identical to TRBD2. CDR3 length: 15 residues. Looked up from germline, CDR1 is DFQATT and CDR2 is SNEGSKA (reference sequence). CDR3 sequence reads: CSTSGLAGGTDTQYF. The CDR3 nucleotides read TGCAGTACTAGCGGACTAGCGGGGGGGACCGATACGCAGTATTTT.

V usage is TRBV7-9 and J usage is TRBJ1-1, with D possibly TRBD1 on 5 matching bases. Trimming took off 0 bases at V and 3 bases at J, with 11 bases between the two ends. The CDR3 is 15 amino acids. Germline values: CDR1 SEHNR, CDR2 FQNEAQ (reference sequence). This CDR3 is CASSLAVIGDTEAFF. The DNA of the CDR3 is TGTGCCAGCAGCTTAGCGGTGATAGGGGACACTGAAGCTTTCTTT.

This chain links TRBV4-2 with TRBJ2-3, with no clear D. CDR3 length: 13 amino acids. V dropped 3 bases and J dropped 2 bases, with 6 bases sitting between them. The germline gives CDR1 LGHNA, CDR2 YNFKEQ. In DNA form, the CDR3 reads TGTGCCAGCAGCCAGGTTTACACAGATACGCAGTATTTT. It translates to CASSQVYTDTQYF.

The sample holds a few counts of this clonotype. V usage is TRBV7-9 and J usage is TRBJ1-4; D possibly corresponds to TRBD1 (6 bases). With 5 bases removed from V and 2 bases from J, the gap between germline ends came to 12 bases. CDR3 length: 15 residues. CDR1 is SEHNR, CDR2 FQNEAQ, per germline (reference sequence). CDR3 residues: CASSGLRGTNEKLFF. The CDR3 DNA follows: TGTGCCAGCAGCGGCCTTAGGGGGACTAATGAAAAACTGTTTTTT. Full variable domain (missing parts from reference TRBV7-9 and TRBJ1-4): DTGVSQNPRHKITKRGQNVTFRCDPISEHNRLYWYRQTLGQGPEFLTYFQNEAQLEKSRLLSDRFSAERPKGSFSTLEIQRTEQGDSAMYLCASSGLRGTNEKLFFGSGTQLSVL.

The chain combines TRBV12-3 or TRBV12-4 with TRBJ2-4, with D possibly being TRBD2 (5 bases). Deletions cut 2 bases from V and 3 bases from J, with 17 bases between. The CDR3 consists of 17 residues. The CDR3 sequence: CASSLRNERYLKNIQYF. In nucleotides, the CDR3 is TGTGCCAGCAGTTTAAGGAACGAGCGGTATCTCAAAAACATTCAGTACTTC.

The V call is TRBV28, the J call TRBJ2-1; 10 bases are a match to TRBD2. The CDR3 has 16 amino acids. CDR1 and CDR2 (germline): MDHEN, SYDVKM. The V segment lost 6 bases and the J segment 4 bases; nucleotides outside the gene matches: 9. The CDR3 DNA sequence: TGTGCCAGCAGCCCTCCTAGCGGGGGTTATTACAATGAGCAGTTCTTC. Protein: CASSPPSGGYYNEQFF.

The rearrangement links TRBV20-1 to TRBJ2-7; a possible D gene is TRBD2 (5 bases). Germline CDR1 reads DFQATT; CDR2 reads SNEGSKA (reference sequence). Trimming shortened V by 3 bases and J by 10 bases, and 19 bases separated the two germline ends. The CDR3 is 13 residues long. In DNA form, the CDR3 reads TGCAGTGCTAGCCTGGTAGCGAGCGCTACCCAGTACTTC. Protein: CSASLVASATQYF.

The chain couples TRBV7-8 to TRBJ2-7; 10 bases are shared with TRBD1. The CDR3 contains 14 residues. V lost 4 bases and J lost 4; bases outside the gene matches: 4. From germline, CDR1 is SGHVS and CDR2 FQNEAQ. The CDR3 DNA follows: TGTGCCAGCAGCTGGGACAGGGGAAGTTACGAGCAGTACTTC. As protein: CASSWDRGSYEQYF.

CDR3 DNA sequence: TGCAGCGTAGAGACTAGCGGGGGGGTAGACATTCAGTACTTC. Encoded protein: CSVETSGGVDIQYF. The chain carries TRBV29-1 and TRBJ2-4; TRBD2 aligns across 14 bases. The CDR3 contains 14 residues. Per germline, CDR1 SQVTM and CDR2 ANQGSEA. The trim removed 6 bases at V and 8 bases at J, leaving 6 bases unmatched.

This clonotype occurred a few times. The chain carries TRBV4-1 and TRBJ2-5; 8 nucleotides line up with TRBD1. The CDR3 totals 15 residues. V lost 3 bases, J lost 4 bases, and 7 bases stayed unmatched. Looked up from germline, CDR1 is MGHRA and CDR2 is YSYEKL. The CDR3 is CASSQRTGSGETQYF. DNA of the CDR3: TGCGCCAGCAGCCAGAGGACAGGGTCGGGAGAGACCCAGTACTTC.

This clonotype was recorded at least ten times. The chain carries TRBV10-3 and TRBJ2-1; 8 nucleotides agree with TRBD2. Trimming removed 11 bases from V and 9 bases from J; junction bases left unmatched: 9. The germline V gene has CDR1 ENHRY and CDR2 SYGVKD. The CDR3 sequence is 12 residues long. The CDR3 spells CALRLATGEQFF. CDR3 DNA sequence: TGTGCCCTAAGACTAGCGACCGGTGAGCAGTTCTTC.

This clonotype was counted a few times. CDR3 in amino acids: CASSLAELAIKNIQYF. The CDR3 DNA follows: TGTGCCAGCAGCTTAGCCGAGTTAGCGATTAAAAACATTCAGTACTTC. This chain joins TRBV7-2 and TRBJ2-4; D is possibly TRBD2 (5 bases). Trimming pared 0 bases from V and 4 bases from J, leaving 13 bases between. CDR1 and CDR2 from the germline V gene are SGHTA and FQGNSA. CDR3 length: 16 amino acids. Variable domain in full (rest from reference TRBV7-2 and TRBJ2-4): GAGVSQSPSNKVTEKGKDVELRCDPISGHTALYWYRQSLGQGLEFLIYFQGNSAPDKSGLPSDRFSAERTGGSVSTLTIQRTQQEDSAVYLCASSLAELAIKNIQYFGAGTRLSVL.

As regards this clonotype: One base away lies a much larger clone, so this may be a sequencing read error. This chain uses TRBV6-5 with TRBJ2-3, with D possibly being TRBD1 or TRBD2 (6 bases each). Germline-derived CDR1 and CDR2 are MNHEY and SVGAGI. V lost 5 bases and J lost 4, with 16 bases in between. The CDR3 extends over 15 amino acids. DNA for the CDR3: TGTGCCAGCAGTACTAGCAGGGGAGGAGCAGATACGCAGTATTTT. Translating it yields CASSTSRGGADTQYF.